The 8 T cell receptor beta chains given below trace back to one sample, sequenced in a study of blood T cell repertoires in COVID-19. Using immunoSEQ multiplex PCR, the repertoire was profiled, and TCRdb retains in-frame clones only, with some absent. The sample contains more than 250,000 clones, 85% of which appear only once. Input material: peripheral blood. Source of these receptors: a man between 45 and 60 years old with active or convalescent COVID-19.

This chain links TRBV2 with TRBJ2-6, with 7 bases identical to TRBD1. There are 15 residues in the CDR3. Germline loops: CDR1 SNHLY, CDR2 FYNNEI. The junction had 6 bases not matched to a gene; V was cut back by 4 bases and J by 6 bases. The CDR3: CASSADRAEANVLTF. The DNA of the CDR3 is TGTGCCAGCAGTGCAGACAGGGCTGAGGCCAACGTCCTGACTTTC.

This clone was seen once. The chain employs TRBV9 and TRBJ2-2; a possible D gene is TRBD2 (7 bases). The V and J ends lost 4 bases and 4 bases respectively, with 14 bases between them. The CDR3 is 15 residues long. The germline V gene encodes CDR1 SGDLS and CDR2 YYNGEE. The CDR3 sequence is CASSLDGGPTGELFF. Written as DNA, the CDR3 is TGTGCCAGCAGCCTTGACGGGGGGCCCACCGGGGAGCTGTTTTTT.

This clone was seen many times. The chain has TRBV4-2 and TRBJ1-5, with 9 positions matching TRBD1. Germline CDR1 LGHNA, CDR2 YNFKEQ. V lost 4 bases, J lost 4 bases, and 2 bases stayed unmatched. The CDR3 consists of 14 residues. The CDR3 DNA follows: TGTGCCAGCAGCCCCGGGACAGGGAATCAGCCCCAGCATTTT. This sequence encodes CASSPGTGNQPQHF.

The chain uses TRBV11-3 and TRBJ1-6, with TRBD1 matching over 9 bases. The germline V gene encodes CDR1 SGHNT and CDR2 YENEEA. The CDR3 runs 14 residues. Trimming at V came to 5 bases and at J to 11 bases, leaving 7 bases not matched to a gene. This chain's CDR3 is CASSTGQGLTPLHF. CDR3 nucleotides: TGTGCCAGCAGCACCGGACAGGGGCTCACACCCCTCCACTTT.

The chain combines TRBV12-3 or TRBV12-4 with TRBJ1-1; D ambiguous. V was cut by 3 bases and J by 10 bases, with 9 bases left in between. This CDR3 has 11 residues. The CDR3, as DNA: TGTGCCAGCAGTTTCGGGGTGATAGCTTTCTTT. Translation: CASSFGVIAFF.

The chain recombines TRBV5-1 with TRBJ2-2; tentative D call: TRBD2 (5 bases). V was trimmed by 4 bases and J by 0 bases, leaving 10 bases between them. The CDR3 totals 15 residues. Germline-derived CDR1 and CDR2 are SGHRS and YFSETQ. CDR3 in DNA: TGCGCCAGCAGCCGCGAGAGGGCGAACACCGGGGAGCTGTTTTTT. Encoded protein: CASSRERANTGELFF.

This clone appeared a single time. The chain is built from TRBV5-1 and TRBJ2-1, with TRBD1 matching 7 bases. This CDR3 spans 15 amino acids. V dropped 0 bases and J dropped 7; count of bases not matched to a gene: 7. Germline values: CDR1 SGHRS, CDR2 YFSETQ. CDR3: CASSLALGTANEQFF. The CDR3 coding sequence is TGCGCCAGCAGCTTGGCCTTGGGGACAGCTAATGAGCAGTTCTTC.

CDR3: CASSQVGLAGTYEQYF. CDR3 coding DNA: TGTGCCAGCAGCCAAGTAGGCCTAGCGGGAACCTACGAGCAGTACTTC. The chain couples TRBV14 to TRBJ2-7, with 9 nucleotides matching TRBD2. From germline, CDR1 is SGHDN and CDR2 FVKESK. There are 16 residues in the CDR3. With V trimmed by 1 base and J by 2 bases, 6 bases remained unmatched.